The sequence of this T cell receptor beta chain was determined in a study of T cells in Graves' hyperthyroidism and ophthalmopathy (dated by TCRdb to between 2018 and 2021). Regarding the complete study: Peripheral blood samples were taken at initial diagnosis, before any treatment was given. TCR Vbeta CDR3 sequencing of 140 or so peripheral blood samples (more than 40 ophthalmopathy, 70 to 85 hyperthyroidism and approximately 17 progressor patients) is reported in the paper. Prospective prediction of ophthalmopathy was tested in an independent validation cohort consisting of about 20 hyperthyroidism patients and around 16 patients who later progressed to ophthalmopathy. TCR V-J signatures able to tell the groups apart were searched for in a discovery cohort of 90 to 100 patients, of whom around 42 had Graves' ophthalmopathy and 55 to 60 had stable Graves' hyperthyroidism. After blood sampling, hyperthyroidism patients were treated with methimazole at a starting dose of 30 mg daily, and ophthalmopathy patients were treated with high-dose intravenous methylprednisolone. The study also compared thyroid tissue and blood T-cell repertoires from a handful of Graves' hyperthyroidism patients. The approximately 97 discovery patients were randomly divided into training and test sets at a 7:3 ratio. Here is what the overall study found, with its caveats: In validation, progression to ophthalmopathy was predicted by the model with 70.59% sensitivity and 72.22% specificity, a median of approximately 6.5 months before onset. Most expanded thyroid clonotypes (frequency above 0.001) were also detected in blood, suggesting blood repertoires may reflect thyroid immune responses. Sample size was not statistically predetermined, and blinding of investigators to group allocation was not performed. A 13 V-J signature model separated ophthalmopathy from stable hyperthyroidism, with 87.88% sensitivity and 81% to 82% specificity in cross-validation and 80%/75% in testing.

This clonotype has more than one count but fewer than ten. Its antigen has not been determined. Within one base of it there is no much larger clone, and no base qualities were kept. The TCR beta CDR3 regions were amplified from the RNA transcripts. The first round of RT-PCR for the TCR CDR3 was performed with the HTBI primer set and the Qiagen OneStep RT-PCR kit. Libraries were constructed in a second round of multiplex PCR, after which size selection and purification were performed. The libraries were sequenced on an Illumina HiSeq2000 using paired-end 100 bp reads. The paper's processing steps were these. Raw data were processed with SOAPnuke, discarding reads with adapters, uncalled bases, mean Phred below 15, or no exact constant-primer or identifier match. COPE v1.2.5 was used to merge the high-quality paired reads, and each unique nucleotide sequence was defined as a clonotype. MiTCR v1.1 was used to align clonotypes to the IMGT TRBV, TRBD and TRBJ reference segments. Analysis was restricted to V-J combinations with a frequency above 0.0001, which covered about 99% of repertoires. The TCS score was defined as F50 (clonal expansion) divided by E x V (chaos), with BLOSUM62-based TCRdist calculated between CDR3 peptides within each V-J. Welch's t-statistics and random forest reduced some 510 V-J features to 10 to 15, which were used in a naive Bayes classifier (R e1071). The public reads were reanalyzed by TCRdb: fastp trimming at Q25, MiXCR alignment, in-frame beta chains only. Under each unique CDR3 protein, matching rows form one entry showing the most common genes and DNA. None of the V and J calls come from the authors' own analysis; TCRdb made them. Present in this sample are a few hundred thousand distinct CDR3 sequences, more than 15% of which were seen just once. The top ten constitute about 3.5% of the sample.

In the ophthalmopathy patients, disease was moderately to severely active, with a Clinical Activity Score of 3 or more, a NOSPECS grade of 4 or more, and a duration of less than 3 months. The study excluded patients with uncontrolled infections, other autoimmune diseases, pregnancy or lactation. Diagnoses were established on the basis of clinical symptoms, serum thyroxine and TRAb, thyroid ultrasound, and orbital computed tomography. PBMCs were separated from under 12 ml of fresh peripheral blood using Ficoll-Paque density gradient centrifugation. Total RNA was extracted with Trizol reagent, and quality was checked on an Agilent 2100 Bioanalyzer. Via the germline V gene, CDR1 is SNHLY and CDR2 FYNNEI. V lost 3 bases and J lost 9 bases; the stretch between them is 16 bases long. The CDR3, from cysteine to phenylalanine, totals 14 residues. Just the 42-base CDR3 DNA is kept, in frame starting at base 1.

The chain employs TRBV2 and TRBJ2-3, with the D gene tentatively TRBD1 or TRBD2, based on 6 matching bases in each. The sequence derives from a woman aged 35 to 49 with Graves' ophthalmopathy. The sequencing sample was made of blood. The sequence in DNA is TGTGCCAGCAGTGATCAGACAGGAGGGAGGACGCAGTATTTT. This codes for CASSDQTGGRTQYF.